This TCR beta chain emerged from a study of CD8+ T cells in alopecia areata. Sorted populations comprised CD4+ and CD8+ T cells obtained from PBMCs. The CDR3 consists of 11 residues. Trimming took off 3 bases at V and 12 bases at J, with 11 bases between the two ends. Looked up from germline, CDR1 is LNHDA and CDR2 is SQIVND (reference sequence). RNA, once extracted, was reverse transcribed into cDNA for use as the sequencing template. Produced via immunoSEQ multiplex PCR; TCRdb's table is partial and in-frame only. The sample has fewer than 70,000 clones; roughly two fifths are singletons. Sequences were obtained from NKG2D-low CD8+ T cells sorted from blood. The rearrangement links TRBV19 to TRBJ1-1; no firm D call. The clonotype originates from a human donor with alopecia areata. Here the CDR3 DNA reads TGTGCCAGTAGTATGTCGGCAGCTACTTTCTTT. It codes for CASSMSAATFF.